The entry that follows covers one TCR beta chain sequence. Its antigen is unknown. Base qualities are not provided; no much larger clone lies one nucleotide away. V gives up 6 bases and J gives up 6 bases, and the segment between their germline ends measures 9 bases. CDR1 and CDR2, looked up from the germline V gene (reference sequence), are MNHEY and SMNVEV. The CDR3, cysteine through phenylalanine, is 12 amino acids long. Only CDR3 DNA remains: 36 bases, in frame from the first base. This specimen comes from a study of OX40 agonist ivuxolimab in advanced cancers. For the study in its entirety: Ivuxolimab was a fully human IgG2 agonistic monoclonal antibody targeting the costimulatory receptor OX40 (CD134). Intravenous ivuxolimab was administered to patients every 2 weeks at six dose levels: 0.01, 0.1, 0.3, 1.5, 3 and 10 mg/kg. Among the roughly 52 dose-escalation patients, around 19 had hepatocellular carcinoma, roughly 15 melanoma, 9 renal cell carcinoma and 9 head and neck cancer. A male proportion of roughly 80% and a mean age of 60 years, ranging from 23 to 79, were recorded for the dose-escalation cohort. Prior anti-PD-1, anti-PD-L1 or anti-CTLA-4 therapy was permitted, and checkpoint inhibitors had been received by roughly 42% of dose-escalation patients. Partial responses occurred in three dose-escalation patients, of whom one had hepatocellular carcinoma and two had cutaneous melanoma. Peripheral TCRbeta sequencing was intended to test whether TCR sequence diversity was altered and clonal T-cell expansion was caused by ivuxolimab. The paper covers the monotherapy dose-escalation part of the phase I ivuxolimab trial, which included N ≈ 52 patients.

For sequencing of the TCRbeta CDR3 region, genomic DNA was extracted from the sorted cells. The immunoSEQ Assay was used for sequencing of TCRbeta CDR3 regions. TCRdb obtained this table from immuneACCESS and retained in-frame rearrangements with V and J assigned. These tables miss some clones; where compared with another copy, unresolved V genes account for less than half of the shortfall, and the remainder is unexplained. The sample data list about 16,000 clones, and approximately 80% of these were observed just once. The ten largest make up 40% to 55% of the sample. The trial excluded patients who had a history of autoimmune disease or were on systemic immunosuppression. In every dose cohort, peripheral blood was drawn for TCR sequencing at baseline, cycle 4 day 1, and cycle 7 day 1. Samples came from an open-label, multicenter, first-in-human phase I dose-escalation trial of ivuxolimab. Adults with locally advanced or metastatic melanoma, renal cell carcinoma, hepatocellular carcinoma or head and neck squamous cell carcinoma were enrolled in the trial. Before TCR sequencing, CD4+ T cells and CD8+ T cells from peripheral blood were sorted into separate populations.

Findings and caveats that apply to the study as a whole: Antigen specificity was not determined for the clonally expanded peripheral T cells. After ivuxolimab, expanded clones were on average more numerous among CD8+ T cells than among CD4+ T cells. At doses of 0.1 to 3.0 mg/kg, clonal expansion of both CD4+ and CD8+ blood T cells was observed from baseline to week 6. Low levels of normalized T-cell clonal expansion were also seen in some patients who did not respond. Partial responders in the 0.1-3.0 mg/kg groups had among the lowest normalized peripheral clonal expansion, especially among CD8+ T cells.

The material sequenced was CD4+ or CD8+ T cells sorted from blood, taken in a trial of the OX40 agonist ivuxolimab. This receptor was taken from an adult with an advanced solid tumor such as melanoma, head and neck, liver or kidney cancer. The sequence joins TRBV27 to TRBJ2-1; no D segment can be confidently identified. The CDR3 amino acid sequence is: CASSTGRNEQFF. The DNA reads TGTGCCAGCAGCACCGGTCGCAATGAGCAGTTCTTC.